This T cell receptor (beta chain) was recovered during a study of breast tumors, draining lymph nodes, adjacent tissues. Samples came from axillary lymph nodes draining the breast cancer. In TCRdb, the multiplex PCR reads were re-called with MiXCR into one record per CDR3 protein. The sample lists over 200,000 distinct CDR3 sequences; less than 35% were seen once. The CDR3 is 15 amino acids. J lost 4 bases, V lost 7 bases, and 9 bases had no gene match. From germline, CDR1 is SNHLY and CDR2 FYNNEI. In its sample, this clonotype was seen many times. The antigen is not known. Findings of the study overall: Tumor T cell lymph node origin was a supported hypothesis, not proven. Data fit most tumor T cells coming from lymph node, expanding in tumor.

The chain carries TRBV2 and TRBJ2-3; 9 bases line up with TRBD1. Sequenced sample: axillary lymph node tissue. This TCR was recovered from a female donor with breast cancer. Some clones in this sample may be carry-over from other donors' samples. CDR3 loop: CASNRDRARPDTQYF. The CDR3 DNA reads as TGTGCCAGCAATAGGGACAGGGCCCGCCCAGATACGCAGTATTTT.